This TCR beta chain was sequenced for a study of CD8 T cells in ankylosing spondylitis (dated by TCRdb to 2016 to 2017). At the level of the whole study: The study set out to find disease-linked TCR variants by profiling T cell receptor beta repertoires in ankylosing spondylitis patients and healthy donors. Peripheral blood was sampled, and synovial fluid was additionally collected from ankylosing spondylitis patients. The full study cohort was made up of about two dozen ankylosing spondylitis patients and 108 healthy donors.

General findings and caveats noted by the study authors: Blood from ankylosing spondylitis patients appeared to be characterized by a TCR beta motif composed of about eight highly homologous amino acid variants. The disease-linked clones showed a CD8+ phenotype and occurred at relatively low frequencies in peripheral blood. According to the report, matched synovial fluid samples from ankylosing spondylitis patients were significantly enriched for the disease-linked clones. Some motif variants had previously been reported in the synovial fluid and blood of reactive arthritis patients, which suggests shared mechanisms of disease initiation.

Trimming removed 1 base from V and 9 bases from J, leaving 4 bases between the germline ends. CDR1 and CDR2 are drawn from the germline V gene (reference sequence): DFQATT, SNEGSKA. Spanning cysteine to phenylalanine, the CDR3 consists of 10 amino acids. CDR3 DNA only is kept here, 30 bases in frame from base 1. There are many counts of this clonotype. This clone's antigen is unknown. No quality values exist for individual bases; no much larger clone is one base distant. These reads were obtained on an Illumina HiSeq 2500. Quantitative 5'-RACE with molecular barcodes was the method used to prepare the TCR beta libraries. In the source study's methods: Disease-linked TCR variants were identified with a new computational method built on a probabilistic model of VDJ rearrangement. TCRdb's own reprocessing of the public reads used fastp at Q25 and MiXCR and kept productive beta chains. Entries that share a CDR3 protein sequence are merged under the most common genes and DNA. TCRdb assigned the V and J calls; the authors' analysis was not used. The sample records about 130,000 distinct CDR3 sequences, approximately 10% of which are singletons. Of the sample, 3.5% to 5% is held by the ten largest clones.

The chain joins TRBV20-1 to TRBJ2-1; no D segment can be confidently identified. The sequence derives from a female donor with ankylosing spondylitis or in good health (not recorded which). Specimen: blood, either unsorted or a sorted T cell fraction (not recorded which). The CDR3 region has the sequence CSARVVEQFF. The bases read TGCAGTGCTAGAGTGGTTGAGCAGTTCTTC.